The rows below give T cell receptor beta chains drawn from one sample of a study of blood T cells in healthy people across ages. Via MiXCR, TCRdb re-called the 5' RACE reads, giving one row per CDR3 protein. The repertoire holds some 670,000 distinct CDR3 sequences, under 65% seen once, with about 13% in the top ten. The sample was blood. Receptors originate from a woman of 80 years or more in good health. Each CDR3 is given with its conserved first and last residue. D genes are given only for firm matches. Size tells how often a clone was seen (once, few, many) or the class of an expanded clone, and some rows leave it out.

V	D	J	size	DNA	CDR3
TRBV10-3	TRBD1	TRBJ2-3	NA	TGTGCCATCAGCTTTGGACAGGAGACAGATACGCAGTATTTT	CAISFGQETDTQYF
TRBV7-2	NA	TRBJ2-5	many	TGTGCCAGCAGCCCCCGGGGCGTGAAAGAGACCCAGTACTTC	CASSPRGVKETQYF
TRBV6-6	TRBD2	TRBJ2-1	NA	TGTGCCAGCAGTTACTCGAGTTTGCGGGGGATCTACAATGAGCAGTTCTTC	CASSYSSLRGIYNEQFF
TRBV18	NA	TRBJ2-1	NA	TGTGCCAGCTCACCAGCCGTCTACAATGAGCAGTTCTTC	CASSPAVYNEQFF
TRBV6-2/TRBV6-3	NA	TRBJ1-2	NA	TGTGCCAGCAGTTATCTCGAGGTCTATGGCTACACCTTC	CASSYLEVYGYTF
TRBV6-6	NA	TRBJ2-7	NA	TGTGCCAGCAGTTCTTTTCAGGAGATCTACGAGCAGTACTTC	CASSSFQEIYEQYF
TRBV25-1	TRBD1	TRBJ1-3	NA	TGTGCCAGCAGTGAGTCAGGGGGCCTCTCTGGAAACACCATATATTTT	CASSESGGLSGNTIYF
TRBV7-2	NA	TRBJ2-1	NA	TGTGCCAGCAGCCCGTCTCTCAGCTCCTACAATGAGCAGTTCTTC	CASSPSLSSYNEQFF
TRBV20-1	NA	TRBJ1-6	NA	TGCAGTGCTAGAGTAGGGAGCTCCTATAATTCACCCCTCCACTTT	CSARVGSSYNSPLHF
TRBV3-1	NA	TRBJ2-7	NA	TGTGCCAGCAGCCGGGGGACGAGACTAAGCTCCTACGAGCAGTACTTC	CASSRGTRLSSYEQYF
TRBV20-1	NA	TRBJ1-6	few	TGCAGTGCTCCGACGGGGACACAAAATTCACCCCTCCACTTT	CSAPTGTQNSPLHF
TRBV15	NA	TRBJ2-5	NA	TGTGCCACCAGCAGACCTCACGATGCCCAGTACTTC	CATSRPHDAQYF
TRBV20-1	NA	TRBJ1-2	many	TGCAGTGCTAGTCCCCGGGACACCTATGGCTACACCTTC	CSASPRDTYGYTF
TRBV6-6	TRBD1	TRBJ2-7	few	TGTGCCAGCGGGACAGACCTTTACAATGAGCAGTACTTC	CASGTDLYNEQYF
TRBV29-1	NA	TRBJ2-5	NA	TGCAGCGGGTTTTCGGGGACCCAGTACTTC	CSGFSGTQYF
TRBV4-1	NA	TRBJ1-4	NA	TGCGCCAGCAGCCAAGATGGTTCAGCCGGAGCTATGTTTTTT	CASSQDGSAGAMFF
TRBV6-5	NA	TRBJ1-3	NA	TGTGCCAGCAGGCTCGACAGCTCTGGAAACACCATATATTTT	CASRLDSSGNTIYF
TRBV11-1	NA	TRBJ2-3	NA	TGTGCCAGCAGTGAACCGACAACAGATACGCAGTATTTT	CASSEPTTDTQYF
TRBV7-9	TRBD1	TRBJ2-7	NA	TGTGCCAGCAGTGATACGGGACAGCACTCCTACGAGCAGTACTTC	CASSDTGQHSYEQYF
TRBV6-5	NA	TRBJ2-7	NA	TGTGCCACCGCTCCTCCGACAGGCACCTACGAGCAGTACTTC	CATAPPTGTYEQYF
TRBV11-2	NA	TRBJ2-7	NA	TGTGCCAGCAGCCGAAACGAGGATTCCTACGAGCAGTACTTC	CASSRNEDSYEQYF
TRBV9	NA	TRBJ2-3	many	TGTGCCAGCAGTCTTCTTAGCGGAAGCGTGACAGATACGCAGTATTTT	CASSLLSGSVTDTQYF
TRBV5-5	TRBD2	TRBJ2-1	NA	TGTGCCAGCAGCGTGGTACTAGCGAGCAATGAGCAGTTCTTC	CASSVVLASNEQFF
TRBV7-2	NA	TRBJ1-2	NA	TGTGCCAGCAGCGGGGGACAAGTGTTATCTAACTATGGCTACACCTTC	CASSGGQVLSNYGYTF